This T cell receptor (beta chain) was captured in a study of T cell clusters in autoimmune cytopenias. Across the study: Per sample, median TRB depth was roughly 56,000 reads, yielding a median roughly 2,000 distinct clonotypes. Points from the study as a whole: Healthy donors had around 3.1-fold more exclusive TRB clusters than active autoimmune hepatitis patients. Primary autoimmune cytopenia patients seemingly lacked the physiological T cell clusters found in healthy donors.

TRB rearrangements were amplified by touch-down multiplex PCR with mixed TRB-A/B primers. With the multiplex PCR reads reprocessed, TCRdb shows one record per CDR3 protein and no DNA. With some 4,000 distinct CDR3 sequences in the sample, the ten largest clones hold roughly 15%. TRB was amplified from approximately 250 ng of peripheral blood genomic DNA per sample. By frequency, this clonotype is medium-sized (0.01 to 0.1%). Its antigen is unidentified. Germline loops: CDR1 MNHEY, CDR2 SMNVEV (reference sequence). The CDR3 consists of 16 residues. The source of this sequence is a human donor with an autoimmune cytopenia or autoimmune hepatitis (not recorded which). Sequenced input: peripheral blood. This chain uses TRBV27 with TRBJ1-2; TCRdb gives TRBD1 as the D gene, but with no DNA this cannot be confirmed. CDR3 loop: CASSLRGAGLNYGYTF.